This T cell receptor (beta chain) was found in a study of patients and donors after allogeneic stem cell transplantation. CDR3 length equals 14 residues. From germline, CDR1 is SEHNR and CDR2 FQNEAQ (reference sequence). The germline V and J ends were trimmed by 6 bases and 0 bases, with 11 bases remaining between them. TCRdb re-called the RT-PCR reads through MiXCR, storing one row per CDR3 protein. Of about a million distinct CDR3 sequences listed, around 17% are singletons. The sequencing sample was made of blood, either unsorted or a sorted T cell fraction (not recorded which). The clonotype was recovered from a human donor who was either an allogeneic HSCT recipient or a stem cell or donor lymphocyte infusion donor (not recorded which). It is not recorded whose cells these are; they may come from a transplant donor. The V and J genes are TRBV7-9 and TRBJ2-5; D remains unclear. The CDR3 nucleotides are TGTGCCAGCAGTGGCTCCCCGTACCAAGAGACCCAGTACTTC. As protein: CASSGSPYQETQYF.